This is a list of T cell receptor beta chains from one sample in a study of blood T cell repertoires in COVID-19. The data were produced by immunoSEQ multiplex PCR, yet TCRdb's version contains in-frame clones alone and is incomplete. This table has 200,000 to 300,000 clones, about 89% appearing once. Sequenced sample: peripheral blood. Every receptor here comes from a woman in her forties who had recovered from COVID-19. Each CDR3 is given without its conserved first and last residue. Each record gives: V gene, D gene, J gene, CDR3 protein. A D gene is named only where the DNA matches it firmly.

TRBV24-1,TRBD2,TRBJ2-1,ATSDLPGGLNEQF
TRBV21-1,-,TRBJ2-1,ASSAPRTSGGPYNEQF
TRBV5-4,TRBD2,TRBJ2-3,ASSSGLAGSLTDTQY
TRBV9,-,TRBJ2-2,ASSPFEGTTLDTGELF
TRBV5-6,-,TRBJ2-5,ASSFRETQY
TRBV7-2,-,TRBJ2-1,ASSPRRGGDEQF
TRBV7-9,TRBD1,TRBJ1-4,ASSPGTGYRFVEKLF
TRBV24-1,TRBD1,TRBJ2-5,ATSDPGQSQETQY
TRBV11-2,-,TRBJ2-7,ASSAAQRGSEQY
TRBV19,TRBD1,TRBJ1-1,ASKRTGGSNTEAF
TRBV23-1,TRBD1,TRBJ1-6,ASSHPGQGAYSPLH
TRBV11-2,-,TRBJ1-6,ASTMSGNNSPLH
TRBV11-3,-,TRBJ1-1,ADPRTEAF
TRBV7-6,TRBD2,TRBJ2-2,ASRPTRTSRAGELF
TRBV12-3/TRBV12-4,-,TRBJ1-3,ASRVSSGNTIY
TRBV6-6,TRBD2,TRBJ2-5,ASSYSAATSIETQY
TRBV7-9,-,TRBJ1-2,ASRSPTLAGDGYT
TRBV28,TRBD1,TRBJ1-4,ASSLSDRADEKLF
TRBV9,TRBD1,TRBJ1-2,ASSPVGGAYGYT
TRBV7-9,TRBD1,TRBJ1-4,ASSHRDSPGEKLF
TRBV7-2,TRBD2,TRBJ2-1,ASSLLAGVNEQF
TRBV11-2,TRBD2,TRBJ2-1,ASRSGQTSGGIYNEQF
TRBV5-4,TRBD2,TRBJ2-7,ASSSRGGSYEQY
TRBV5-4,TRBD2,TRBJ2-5,ASSLGLAGGLIETQY
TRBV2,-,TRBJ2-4,ASSELAPTKNIQY
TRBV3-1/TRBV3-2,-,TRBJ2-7,ASNSLGRSYEQY
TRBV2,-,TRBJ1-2,ASVRGRGDYGYT
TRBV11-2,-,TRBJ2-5,ASSLRRDLGGTQY
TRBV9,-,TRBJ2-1,ASSVDAGAPVGEQF
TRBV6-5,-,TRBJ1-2,ASSQEDYGYT
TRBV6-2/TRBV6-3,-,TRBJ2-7,ASSQNSYEQY
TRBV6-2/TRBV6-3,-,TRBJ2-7,ASSYSNLRLTDLYEQY
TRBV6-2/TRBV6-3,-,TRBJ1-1,ASSYHYDIMNTEAF
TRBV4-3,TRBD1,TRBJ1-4,ASSPGDRDNEKLF
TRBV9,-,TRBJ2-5,ASSVEDFGGPWETQY
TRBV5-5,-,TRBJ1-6,ASSFDPGSSPLH
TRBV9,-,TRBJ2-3,ASSQGGHQTDTQY
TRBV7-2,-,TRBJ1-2,ASSPGRVEGYT
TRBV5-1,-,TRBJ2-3,ASSLARGRLEMDTQY
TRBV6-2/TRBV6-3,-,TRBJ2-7,ASSYWAGYEQY
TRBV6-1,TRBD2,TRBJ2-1,ASSETSGSYNEQF
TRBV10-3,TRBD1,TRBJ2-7,AIRTGQGASYEQY
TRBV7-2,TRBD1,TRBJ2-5,ASSSGTGETQY
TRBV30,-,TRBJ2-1,AWSEGGYNEQF
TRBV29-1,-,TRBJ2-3,SALGGGTDTQY
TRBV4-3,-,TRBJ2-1,ASSLSVMNNEQF
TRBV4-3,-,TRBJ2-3,ASSRGRGIDTQY
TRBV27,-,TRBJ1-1,ASSLWGGRDTEAF
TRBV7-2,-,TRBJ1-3,ASSLSHHSGNTIY
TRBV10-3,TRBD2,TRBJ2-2,AISPSGGNTGELF
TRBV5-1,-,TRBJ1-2,ASSLEPAGYGYT
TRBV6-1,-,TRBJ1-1,ASSEYQDYTEAF
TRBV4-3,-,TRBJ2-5,ASSQDRRETQY
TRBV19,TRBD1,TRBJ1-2,ASRDRQNGYT